This TCR beta chain originates from a study of Ad26.COV2.S vaccination and SARS-CoV-2 variants. Study observations and caveats: It was reported that spike-specific CD8+ and CD4+ T cell responses were substantially broad after vaccination.

The treatment is: 15 to 20 received Ad26.COV2.S at low or high dose, single or two shots; about 5 received placebo; per-sample allocation not given. Material that was analyzed had been drawn on day 63 after the first vaccine or placebo injection. This person who donated was an adult of 18-55 years in Boston. Here immunoSEQ multiplex PCR was the method, and the copy in TCRdb shows in-frame clones only, minus some. The sample lists some 400,000 clones; 89% were seen once. This clone was recorded only once. Its specificity is unknown. This receptor was identified in a person between 18 and 65 years old who received the Ad26.COV2.S COVID-19 vaccine or a placebo. Sequenced material: peripheral blood, taken in a trial of Ad26.COV2.S vaccine versus placebo.

The DNA of the CDR3 is TGTGCCAGCAGTTTTGCGGGAGAAGAGACCCAGTACTTC. This gives the protein CASSFAGEETQYF. This chain uses TRBV28 with TRBJ2-5; the match to TRBD2 covers 7 bases. Germline V lookup: CDR1 MDHEN, CDR2 SYDVKM. The CDR3 has 13 amino acids. V gave up 3 bases and J gave up 3 bases; unmatched junction bases: 1.